The 20 T cell receptor beta chains in this list originate from one sample, sequenced in a study of T cell changes during pregnancy in multiple sclerosis. Clones were read by immunoSEQ multiplex PCR, and TCRdb kept only the in-frame ones, dropping some. The repertoire consists of some 10,000 clones, with approximately 90% occurring once and the leading ten covering less than 6.5%. Sequencing was performed on CD8+ T cells from peripheral blood mononuclear cells, taken in the first trimester of pregnancy. The receptors shown here come from a female donor in good health, enrolled as a control in a pregnancy study.

The CDR3 here is CASKEGANTGELFF. DNA of the CDR3: TGTGCCAGTAAGGAGGGCGCGAACACCGGGGAGCTGTTTTTT. This sequence joins TRBV19 and TRBJ2-2, with D maybe TRBD2 (6 bases). V lost 7 bases and J 0 bases, leaving 9 bases between the germline ends. The CDR3 covers 14 residues. Per germline, CDR1 LNHDA and CDR2 SQIVND (reference sequence).

The chain employs TRBV19 and TRBJ2-1, with 9 positions matching TRBD1. The ends lost 5 bases at V and 7 bases at J; junction bases unmatched: 9. The CDR3 loop spans 15 amino acids. Germline loops: CDR1 LNHDA, CDR2 SQIVND (reference sequence). The CDR3 spells CASSPGTGRKNEQFF. The CDR3 nucleotides read TGTGCCAGTAGTCCCGGGACAGGGCGGAAGAATGAGCAGTTCTTC. The whole variable domain, remainder taken from reference TRBV19 and TRBJ2-1, is DGGITQSPKYLFRKEGQNVTLSCEQNLNHDAMYWYRQDPGQGLRLIYYSQIVNDFQKGDIAEGYSVSREKKESFPLTVTSAQKNPTAFYLCASSPGTGRKNEQFFGPGTRLTVL.

In its sample, this clone was seen once. V usage is TRBV19 and J usage is TRBJ2-3; 7 bases agree with TRBD2. The germline V gene has CDR1 LNHDA and CDR2 SQIVND (reference sequence). V lost 5 bases and J lost 3; bases outside the gene matches: 5. The CDR3 loop spans 14 amino acids. The CDR3 protein is CASSAPGGTDTQYF. DNA of the CDR3: TGTGCCAGTAGTGCCCCCGGGGGGACAGATACGCAGTATTTT.

The chain links TRBV10-3 to TRBJ2-2, with 7 bases matching TRBD1. Germline CDR1 and CDR2: ENHRY and SYGVKD. This CDR3 has 19 amino acids. V trimming: 8 bases; J trimming: 0 bases; junction bases outside the gene matches: 18. CDR3 nucleotide sequence: TGTGCCATCCGAGACCCAGGGACAGAAGGCCTCGCGAACACCGGGGAGCTGTTTTTT. It codes for CAIRDPGTEGLANTGELFF.

This chain connects TRBV6-1 to TRBJ2-5, with TRBD2 matching over 10 bases. Germline-derived CDR1 and CDR2 are MNHNS and SASEGT. The J segment lost 5 bases and the V segment lost 1 base, leaving 13 bases of the junction unmatched. The CDR3 totals 18 residues. DNA of the CDR3: TGTGCCAGCAGTGAAGTTGACATGGAGCGGGGGGGCCTTGAGACCCAGTACTTC. It encodes CASSEVDMERGGLETQYF.

The chain couples TRBV7-2 to TRBJ2-5, with D perhaps matching TRBD1 (7 bases). From germline, CDR1 is SGHTA and CDR2 FQGNSA. The CDR3 consists of 17 residues. Trimming removed 5 bases from V and 4 bases from J, with 23 bases in between. Here the CDR3 DNA reads TGTGCCAGCAGCGCGGGACAGTTCGCGTGGGGCTTAGAGACCCAGTACTTC. Translated: CASSAGQFAWGLETQYF.

The chain combines TRBV5-1 with TRBJ2-1; 10 bases are shared with TRBD2. Looked up from germline, CDR1 is SGHRS and CDR2 is YFSETQ. This CDR3 has 17 amino acids. Losses at the gene ends were 5 bases for V and 3 bases for J; bases not matched to a gene: 11. The CDR3 coding sequence is TGCGCCAGCAGTCTTGGGGTAGCGGGGGGCCTCTACAATGAGCAGTTCTTC. This sequence encodes CASSLGVAGGLYNEQFF.

V gene TRBV6-1 combines with J gene TRBJ2-5, with 16 bases identical to TRBD2. CDR3 size: 14 residues. Trimming took 10 bases from V and 4 from J; bases not matched to a gene: 3. Germline V gives CDR1 MNHNS, CDR2 SASEGT. CDR3 protein: CATGTSGGAETQYF. The CDR3 DNA sequence: TGTGCCACCGGGACTAGCGGGGGGGCAGAGACCCAGTACTTC.

The rearrangement links TRBV19 to TRBJ2-6; no firm D call. Germline CDR1 LNHDA, CDR2 SQIVND (reference sequence). The CDR3 is 16 residues long. V lost 5 bases and J 0 bases, leaving 11 bases between the germline ends. The CDR3 DNA is TGTGCCAGTAGTTTCGACACTTCCTCTGGGGCCAACGTCCTGACTTTC. Protein product: CASSFDTSSGANVLTF.

This chain uses TRBV19 with TRBJ2-7; D perhaps matches TRBD1 (6 bases). Trimming removed 0 bases at V and 7 bases at J, with 10 bases between. CDR1 is LNHDA, CDR2 SQIVND, per germline (reference sequence). The CDR3 extends over 13 amino acids. The CDR3 DNA reads TGTGCCAGTAGTATAGATCTGACAGGAGAGCAGTACTTC. Translating gives CASSIDLTGEQYF.

This clone has only one observation. This chain uses TRBV27 with TRBJ2-1, with 9 bases that match TRBD1. V shed 10 bases, J shed 5 bases, and the junction held 6 bases outside the gene matches. There are 13 residues in the CDR3. Per the germline V gene, CDR1 is MNHEY and CDR2 is SMNVEV (reference sequence). The CDR3 region is CATWTGDHNEQFF. The CDR3 DNA reads as TGTGCCACCTGGACAGGGGACCACAATGAGCAGTTCTTC.

This clone was observed a single time. The rearrangement joins TRBV9 to TRBJ1-2, with D maybe TRBD1 (5 bases). CDR3 length: 15 amino acids. Germline-derived CDR1 and CDR2 are SGDLS and YYNGEE. The V end lost 4 bases, the J end lost 8 bases, and 21 bases lay between the germline ends. The CDR3 DNA sequence: TGTGCCAGCAGCCTAGAGATATGGGGGGGGAACGGCTACACCTTC. Protein product: CASSLEIWGGNGYTF.

This clone was seen a single time. V is TRBV14 and J is TRBJ2-1; a possible D gene is TRBD1 (6 bases). The CDR3 contains 17 residues. The germline CDR1 and CDR2 sequences are SGHDN and FVKESK. Trimming pared 4 bases from V and 0 bases from J, leaving 16 bases between. CDR3: CASSRAGGVSSYNEQFF. Here the CDR3 DNA reads TGTGCCAGCAGCCGTGCTGGGGGCGTAAGCTCCTACAATGAGCAGTTCTTC. Full variable domain (remainder filled in from reference TRBV14 and TRBJ2-1): EAGVTQFPSHSVIEKGQTVTLRCDPISGHDNLYWYRRVMGKEIKFLLHFVKESKQDESGMPNNRFLAERTGGTYSTLKVQPAELEDSGVYFCASSRAGGVSSYNEQFFGPGTRLTVL.

This clone was observed a few times. The gene calls are TRBV21-1 and TRBJ2-1; TRBD2 is taken as the D call from the table, unchecked against the DNA. TRBV21-1 is labeled a pseudogene. The CDR3 consists of 18 residues. Here the CDR3 DNA reads TGTGCCAGCAGCAAAGTTCGCGCGGGGCCGGTTATATACAATGAGCAGTTCTTC. It is translated as CASSKVRAGPVIYNEQFF.

This chain uses TRBV7-9 with TRBJ2-1, with 8 bases that match TRBD1. CDR1 and CDR2 from the germline V gene are SEHNR and FQNEAQ (reference sequence). CDR3 length equals 14 residues. The J segment lost 5 bases and the V segment lost 5 bases, leaving 5 bases of the junction unmatched. The DNA of the CDR3 is TGTGCCAGCAGCCGGGACAGGCTTAACAATGAGCAGTTCTTC. Encoded protein: CASSRDRLNNEQFF.

Only one count was recorded for this clone. The V call is TRBV30, the J call TRBJ1-2, with 8 bases that match TRBD1. V was pared by 6 bases and J by 4 bases, with 16 bases of the junction left unmatched. CDR1 is GTSNPN, CDR2 SVGIG, per germline (reference sequence). The length of the CDR3 is 16 residues. CDR3 nucleotide sequence: TGTGCCTGCGACACCTTTAGGGCAGGGGGCGGCTATGGCTACACCTTC. This translates into CACDTFRAGGGYGYTF.

The rearrangement uses TRBV5-6 and TRBJ1-1; D is uncertain. CDR1 and CDR2 (germline): SGHDT, YYEEEE. Trimming took 4 bases from V and 5 from J, leaving 12 bases between them. This CDR3 is 13 amino acids long. The CDR3 region is CASSRSRGTEAFF. CDR3 nucleotide sequence: TGTGCCAGCAGCCGCTCGCGGGGTACTGAAGCTTTCTTT.

The chain employs TRBV4-1 and TRBJ2-5; 10 bases map to TRBD1. The J call may be faulty, since TRBJ2-7 better matches the DNA end. The V gene's germline CDR1 is MGHRA and CDR2 YSYEKL. CDR3 size: 19 residues. The CDR3 nucleotides are TGCGCCAGCAGCCAAGATTCTATTGCACCGGGACAGGGGCTGTACGAGCAGTACTTC. Its protein product is CASSQDSIAPGQGLYEQYF.

This clone was observed once. The chain carries TRBV30 and TRBJ2-3, with D perhaps TRBD1 (6 bases). The V gene lost 1 base and the J gene lost 4 bases, with 12 bases spanning the gap. The CDR3 sequence is 14 residues long. CDR1 and CDR2 from the germline V gene are GTSNPN and SVGIG (reference sequence). The CDR3 is CAWSGGLAPDTQYF. The CDR3 DNA follows: TGTGCCTGGAGTGGGGGGCTAGCCCCAGATACGCAGTATTTT.

The V and J genes are TRBV4-3 and TRBJ1-1, with a possible D match to TRBD1 (5 bases). V gave up 0 bases and J gave up 0 bases, with 8 bases separating them. Looked up from germline, CDR1 is LGHNA and CDR2 is YSLEER. The CDR3 has 15 residues. The CDR3 DNA follows: TGCGCCAGCAGCCAAGAGGCCAGGGTGAACACTGAAGCTTTCTTT. This encodes CASSQEARVNTEAFF.